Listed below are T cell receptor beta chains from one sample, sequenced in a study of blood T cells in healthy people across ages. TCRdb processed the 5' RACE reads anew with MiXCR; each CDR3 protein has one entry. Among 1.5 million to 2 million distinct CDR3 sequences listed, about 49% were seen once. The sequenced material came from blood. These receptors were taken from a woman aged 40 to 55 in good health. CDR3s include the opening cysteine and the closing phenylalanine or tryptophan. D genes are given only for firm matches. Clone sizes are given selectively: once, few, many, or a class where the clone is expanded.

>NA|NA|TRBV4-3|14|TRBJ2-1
TGCGCCAGCAGCCAAGCGGTCGCCGGCTGGGTTCAGTTCTTC
CASSQAVAGWVQFF
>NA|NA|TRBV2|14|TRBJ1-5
TGTGCCAGCAGTCGGGACGGCCGCAATCAGCCCCAGCATTTT
CASSRDGRNQPQHF
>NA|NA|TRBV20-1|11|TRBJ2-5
TGCAGTGCTGGGGCAGGGAAAGAGCAGTACTTC
CSAGAGKEQYF
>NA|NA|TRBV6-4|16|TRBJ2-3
TGTGCCAGCAGTGACTCTGTTAGTACAAGCACAGATACGCAGTATTTT
CASSDSVSTSTDTQYF
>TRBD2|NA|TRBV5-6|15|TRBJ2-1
TGTGCCAGCAGCCTCCGGACTAGCGGGGGAGGTGAGCAGTTCTTC
CASSLRTSGGGEQFF
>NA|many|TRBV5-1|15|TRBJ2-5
TGCGCCAGCAGCTTGGCTGGTGGGGGACGCGAGACCCAGTACTTC
CASSLAGGGRETQYF
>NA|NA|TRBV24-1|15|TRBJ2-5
TGTGCCACCAGTGAGGCTCAAGGGAGTGGGGAGACCCAGTACTTC
CATSEAQGSGETQYF
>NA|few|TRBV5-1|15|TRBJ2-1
TGCGCTAGCAGGTTGACCGGGACGCTTTACAATGAGCAGTTCTTC
CASRLTGTLYNEQFF
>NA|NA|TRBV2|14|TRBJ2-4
TGTGCCAGCAGCTCCCTAGGGGGGGGCAACATTCAGTACTTC
CASSSLGGGNIQYF
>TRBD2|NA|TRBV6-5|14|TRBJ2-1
TGTGCCAGCACCCCGGGGGGAGAATACAATGAGCAGTTCTTC
CASTPGGEYNEQFF
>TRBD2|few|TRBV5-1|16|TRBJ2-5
TGCGCCAGCAGAAATGGACTAGCGGGTTCCCAAGAGACCCAGTACTTC
CASRNGLAGSQETQYF
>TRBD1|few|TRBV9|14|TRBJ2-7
TGTGCCAGCAGCCCTCGACAGGGGTATAGCGAGCAGTACTTC
CASSPRQGYSEQYF
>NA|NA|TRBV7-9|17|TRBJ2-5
TGTGCCAGCAGCTTCCCCACGGCACGCTCGATAGACAATGAGCAGTACTTC
CASSFPTARSIDNEQYF
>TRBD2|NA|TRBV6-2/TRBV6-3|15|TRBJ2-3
TGTGCCAGCAGTTTCCGCGGGGGTGGTGCAGATACGCAGTATTTT
CASSFRGGGADTQYF
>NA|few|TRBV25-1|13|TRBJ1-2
TGTGCCAGCAGTGGCGGACAGACCTATGGCTACACCTTC
CASSGGQTYGYTF
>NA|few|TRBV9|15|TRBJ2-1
TGTGCCAGCAGCGTACCAGCAACCCCCTACAATGAGCAGTTCTTC
CASSVPATPYNEQFF
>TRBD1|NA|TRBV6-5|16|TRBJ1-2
TGTGCCAGCAGTTACTCGAGTAACAGGGGGCACTATGGCTACACCTTC
CASSYSSNRGHYGYTF
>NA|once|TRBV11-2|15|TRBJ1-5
TGTGCCAGCAGCTTAGAAGGCAGGGAGGTTCAGCCCCAGCATTTT
CASSLEGREVQPQHF
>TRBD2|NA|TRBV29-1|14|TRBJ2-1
TGCAGCGTTGTGAGACTAGCGGGAGACAATGAGCAGTTCTTC
CSVVRLAGDNEQFF
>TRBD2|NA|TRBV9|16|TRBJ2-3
TGTGCCAGCAGCGTAGAGGCGGGGGGCCACACAGATACGCAGTATTTT
CASSVEAGGHTDTQYF
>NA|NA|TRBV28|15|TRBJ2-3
TGTGCCAGCACCCCCACGGTGGCTACCTCAGATACGCAGTATTTT
CASTPTVATSDTQYF
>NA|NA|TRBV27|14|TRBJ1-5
TGTGCCAGCGGGGGGCAGGCTAGCCATCAGCCCCAGCATTTT
CASGGQASHQPQHF